Listed below are T cell receptor beta chains from one sample, sequenced in a study of T-cell memory formation after mild COVID-19. MiXCR, run by TCRdb on the 5' RACE reads, gives a single entry per CDR3 protein. This table has roughly 200,000 distinct CDR3 sequences, roughly 10% appearing once. Input material: PBMCs or a T cell subset sorted from them (not recorded which). These receptors all stem from a man aged 18 to 35 who had mild COVID-19 (a few samples of this study predate the infection). Cell type and time point are not known. The CDR3 runs from the conserved cysteine through the conserved F or W. The D gene is left open where the match is weak. A clone size is listed for some rows: how often the clone was seen (once, few, many), or a class if it is expanded.

v_call	j_call	d_call	clone_size	cdr3_nt	cdr3_aa
TRBV28	TRBJ1-2	NA	NA	TGTGCCAGCAGTTACGGGGTCCTCGGGGGATCGGGCTATGGCTACACCTTC	CASSYGVLGGSGYGYTF
TRBV9	TRBJ1-3	NA	NA	TGTGCCAGCAGCGTAGATCAGGGGTTTTCTGGAAACACCATATATTTT	CASSVDQGFSGNTIYF
TRBV7-2	TRBJ2-2	NA	many	TGTGCCAGCAGCTCCTATTTGGGGGCGAACACCGGGGAGCTGTTTTTT	CASSSYLGANTGELFF
TRBV20-1	TRBJ1-5	NA	many	TGCAGTGCTAGGGGGCACGGCAATCAGCCCCAGCATTTT	CSARGHGNQPQHF
TRBV5-1	TRBJ1-1	NA	few	TGCGCCAGCAGCTTGGCCCTACACACTGAAGCTTTCTTT	CASSLALHTEAFF
TRBV4-3	TRBJ1-6	NA	few	TGCGCCAGCAGCGAACAGGGACGGGGGAATTCACCCCTCCACTTT	CASSEQGRGNSPLHF
TRBV7-2	TRBJ1-1	NA	few	TGTGCCAGCAGCTTACAACCGGGAAGCACTGAAGCTTTCTTT	CASSLQPGSTEAFF
TRBV18	TRBJ1-1	NA	NA	TGTGCCAGCTCACCATACCCGTCCGGACAGTTGGTACGCAACACTGAAGCTTTCTTT	CASSPYPSGQLVRNTEAFF
TRBV6-2/TRBV6-3	TRBJ2-1	NA	NA	TGTGCCAGCAGCCGTGACTCCACGGCGGGTCAGTTCTTC	CASSRDSTAGQFF
TRBV10-3	TRBJ1-2	TRBD1	NA	TGTGCCATCAGTGATAAACAGGGGGAAAGCGGCTACACCTTC	CAISDKQGESGYTF
TRBV7-2	TRBJ1-2	NA	NA	TGTGCCAGCAGCGACAGGACGGGCGTCACTGGCTACACCTTC	CASSDRTGVTGYTF
TRBV10-3	TRBJ1-5	NA	NA	TGTGCCATCAGTGGGTCCAGCAATCAGCCCCAGCATTTT	CAISGSSNQPQHF
TRBV20-1	TRBJ2-3	NA	few	TGCAGTGCCACACGGGGCGGGGGCCCAAGCACAGATACGCAGTATTTT	CSATRGGGPSTDTQYF
TRBV5-1	TRBJ2-5	NA	medium-sized	TGCGCCAGCAGCTTGGCTGGGGGCGATTCAGGCGAGACCCAGTACTTC	CASSLAGGDSGETQYF
TRBV2	TRBJ2-1	NA	few	TGTGCCAGTGGTCGGAGGGGGGGCCAGAGGTATGAGCAGTTCTTC	CASGRRGGQRYEQFF
TRBV20-1	TRBJ2-7	NA	NA	TGCAGTGCGGCGGACGTCGGACAGTACTTC	CSAADVGQYF
TRBV6-5	TRBJ1-2	TRBD1	NA	TGTGCCAGCAACCGGGATGGACAGGCCCCCTATGGCTACACCTTC	CASNRDGQAPYGYTF
TRBV12-3/TRBV12-4	TRBJ1-1	NA	NA	TGTGCCGCCGGCCGGCAGACGAACACTGAAGCTTTCTTT	CAAGRQTNTEAFF